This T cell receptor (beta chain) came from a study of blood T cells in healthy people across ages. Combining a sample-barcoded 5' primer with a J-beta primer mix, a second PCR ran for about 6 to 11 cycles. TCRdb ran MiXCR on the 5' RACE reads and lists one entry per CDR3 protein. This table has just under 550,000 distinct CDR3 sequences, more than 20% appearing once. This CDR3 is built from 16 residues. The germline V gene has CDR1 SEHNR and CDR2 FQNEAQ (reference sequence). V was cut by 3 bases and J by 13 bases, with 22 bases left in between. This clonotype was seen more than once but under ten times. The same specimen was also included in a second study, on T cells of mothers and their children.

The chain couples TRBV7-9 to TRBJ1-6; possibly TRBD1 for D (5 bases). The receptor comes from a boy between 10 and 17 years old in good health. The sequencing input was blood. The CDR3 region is CASSFPLWGAFGPLHF. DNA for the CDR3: TGTGCCAGCAGCTTTCCCCTGTGGGGCGCCTTTGGGCCCCTCCACTTT.